The 5 T cell receptor beta chains listed next were all sequenced from one sample in a study of CD8+CD57+ T cells in acquired aplastic anemia. TCR beta VDJ and CDR3 profiling used genomic DNA as template. One entry per CDR3 protein, called by TCRdb with MiXCR from the reads. The sample holds about 180,000 distinct CDR3 sequences, about 60% seen once. The authors sequenced patients whose flow cytometry had shown CD8+CD57+ cell expansion. What was sequenced was sorted CD4+, CD8+, or CD8+CD57+ T cells (not recorded which) from PBMCs. Receptor source: a human donor with aplastic anemia.

The chain links TRBV2 to TRBJ2-2; the D gene is possibly TRBD2 (5 bases). The germline CDR1 and CDR2 sequences are SNHLY and FYNNEI. V lost 8 bases to trimming and J lost 6 bases, with 7 bases between them. CDR3 size: 11 residues. In nucleotides, the CDR3 is TGTGCCAGCTACGGGGCCGGGGAGCTGTTTTTT. Its translation: CASYGAGELFF.

The gene calls are TRBV5-1 and TRBJ1-6; TRBD1 agrees at 9 bases. The V gene's germline CDR1 is SGHRS and CDR2 YFSETQ. V was clipped by 4 bases and J by 10 bases; unmatched bases: 6. The CDR3 runs 14 residues. The CDR3 DNA follows: TGCGCCAGCAGCCCATGGACAGGGGAATCACCCCTCCACTTT. Protein: CASSPWTGESPLHF.

The chain is built from TRBV7-8 and TRBJ2-7; D is possibly TRBD2 (6 bases). This CDR3 has 15 amino acids. The germline V gene encodes CDR1 SGHVS and CDR2 FQNEAQ. The ends were cut back, 1 base at V and 6 bases at J, with 16 bases in the middle. The CDR3 spells CASSLDLAGSLEQYF. CDR3 bases: TGTGCCAGCAGCTTAGATTTGGCGGGGTCCCTCGAGCAGTACTTC. Full variable domain (rest looked up from reference TRBV7-8 and TRBJ2-7): GAGVSQSPRYKVAKRGQDVALRCDPISGHVSLFWYQQALGQGPEFLTYFQNEAQLDKSGLPSDRFFAERPEGSVSTLKIQRTQQEDSAVYLCASSLDLAGSLEQYFGPGTRLTVT.

Points on this clonotype: A much larger clonotype is one base distant, so this may be a read error. The genes are TRBV2 and TRBJ2-7; no reliable D call. The length of the CDR3 is 12 residues. Trimming removed 2 bases at V and 3 bases at J, with 5 bases between. Per the germline V gene, CDR1 is SNHLY and CDR2 is FYNNEI. CDR3 sequence: CASSEIDYEQYF. As DNA, the CDR3 is TGTGCCAGCAGTGAAATTGACTACGAGCAGTACTTC.

The gene calls are TRBV20-1 and TRBJ1-6, with D tentatively TRBD1 (5 bases). Germline V lookup: CDR1 DFQATT, CDR2 SNEGSKA (reference sequence). The germline V and J ends were trimmed by 3 bases and 6 bases, with 12 bases remaining between them. The CDR3 sequence is 14 residues long. This chain's CDR3 is CSASVGRGNSPLHF. CDR3 sequence (DNA): TGCAGTGCTAGTGTAGGGAGGGGTAATTCACCCCTCCACTTT.